Shown below are 16 T cell receptor beta chains from a single sample sequenced in a study of blood T cell repertoires in COVID-19. Repertoires were generated with immunoSEQ multiplex PCR, while TCRdb's copy carries only in-frame clones and drops some. The table lists fewer than 350,000 clones, approximately 83% of them singletons. The sample consisted of peripheral blood. These receptors were taken from a woman aged 25-40 years who had recovered from COVID-19.

The chain combines TRBV29-1 with TRBJ1-2; TRBD1 aligns across 7 bases. The CDR3 is made up of 11 amino acids. In germline, CDR1 is SQVTM, CDR2 ANQGSEA. The V and J ends lost 6 bases and 7 bases, in that order; junction bases with no gene match: 5. CDR3 in amino acids: CSVGDSRGYTF. CDR3 DNA sequence: TGCAGCGTGGGGGACAGTCGTGGCTACACCTTC.

This chain joins TRBV4-1 and TRBJ1-2; D perhaps matches TRBD1 (5 bases). The CDR3 consists of 16 residues. The V end lost 2 bases, the J end lost 4 bases, and 17 bases lay between the germline ends. Germline loops: CDR1 MGHRA, CDR2 YSYEKL. The CDR3 DNA reads TGCGCCAGCAGCCAACCGACCCACGGACACGGCTATGGCTACACCTTC. Translated, it gives CASSQPTHGHGYGYTF.

The CDR3 sequence: CATRRRTQETQYF. DNA of the CDR3: TGTGCCACCCGACGACGGACACAAGAGACCCAGTACTTC. This chain uses TRBV6-5 with TRBJ2-5; TRBD1 might be the D (5 bases). Germline assignment: CDR1 MNHEY and CDR2 SVGAGI. The CDR3 length is 13 residues. V lost 10 bases and J lost 2, with 14 bases in between.

As DNA, the CDR3 is TGTGCCAGCAGCTGGGACAACCGAGACACCGGGGAGCTGTTTTTT. It is translated as CASSWDNRDTGELFF. J is TRBJ2-2 and V is TRBV7-9; the D gene is possibly TRBD1 (6 bases). V was shortened by 4 bases and J by 3 bases, with 12 bases between the two germline ends. CDR3 size: 15 residues. CDR1 is SEHNR and CDR2 is FQNEAQ in the germline V gene (reference sequence).

The V gene is TRBV4-2, the J gene TRBJ2-1; the match to TRBD2 covers 14 bases. CDR1 and CDR2 (germline): LGHNA, YNFKEQ. The CDR3 is 17 residues long. Trimming at V came to 1 base and at J to 9 bases, leaving 8 bases not matched to a gene. The CDR3 is CASSQVSGTSGGTEQFF. For the CDR3, the DNA is TGTGCCAGCAGCCAAGTCTCCGGGACTAGCGGGGGCACTGAGCAGTTCTTC.

The gene calls are TRBV13 and TRBJ2-4; maybe TRBD1 (5 bases). Between the trimmed V and J ends, which lost 0 bases and 9 bases, there was a span of 12 bases. The CDR3 length is 14 residues. Germline CDR1 and CDR2: PRHDT and FYEKMQ (reference sequence). The CDR3 coding sequence is TGTGCCAGCAGCTTAGGCCCGGACAAGGGCATTCAGTACTTC. This gives the protein CASSLGPDKGIQYF. The full variable domain, completed using reference TRBV13 and TRBJ2-4, is AAGVIQSPRHLIKEKRETATLKCYPIPRHDTVYWYQQGPGQDPQFLISFYEKMQSDKGSIPDRFSAQQFSDYHSELNMSSLELGDSALYFCASSLGPDKGIQYFGAGTRLSVL.

The J gene is TRBJ2-4, the V gene TRBV10-3; TRBD2 might be the D (7 bases). Deletions cut 7 bases from V and 1 base from J, with 29 bases between. This CDR3 is 20 amino acids long. Per the germline V gene, CDR1 is ENHRY and CDR2 is SYGVKD. CDR3 region: CAITQGGGELSPLAKNIQYF. The CDR3 DNA sequence: TGTGCCATCACCCAAGGGGGGGGAGAGCTATCGCCTCTGGCCAAAAACATTCAGTACTTC.

The chain recombines TRBV9 with TRBJ1-2; the D is unclear. Germline CDR1 and CDR2: SGDLS and YYNGEE. The CDR3 runs to 13 residues. The V and J ends lost 4 bases and 3 bases respectively, with 10 bases between them. For the CDR3, the DNA is TGTGCCAGCAGCCCCGACCGGGACTATGGCTACACCTTC. Translating gives CASSPDRDYGYTF.

V gene TRBV21-1 combines with J gene TRBJ2-5; TRBD1, as called in the table, went unchecked against the DNA. TRBV21-1 is an annotated pseudogene. This CDR3 is built from 16 residues. CDR3 DNA: TGTGCCAGCAGCCCCCGAGGTCCAGGGATAGGAGAGACCCAGTACTTC. It translates to CASSPRGPGIGETQYF.

The gene calls are TRBV28 and TRBJ2-2; 16 bases fit TRBD2. This CDR3 has 17 amino acids. Germline-derived CDR1 and CDR2 are MDHEN and SYDVKM. V shed 7 bases, J shed 7 bases, and the junction held 9 bases outside the gene matches. CDR3 bases: TGTGCCAGCACCCCGGGACTAGCGGGAGGGATTGTCGGGGAGCTGTTTTTT. This encodes CASTPGLAGGIVGELFF.

This clone has just a few counts. CDR3 sequence (DNA): TGCGCCAGCAGCCAGGATAACAGGGGTCCGCCCCAGCATTTT. Its protein product is CASSQDNRGPPQHF. The chain has TRBV4-1 and TRBJ1-5; 7 bases agree with TRBD1. Trimming cost V 3 bases and J 9 bases; bases outside gene matches: 8. This CDR3 has 14 residues. CDR1 MGHRA and CDR2 YSYEKL come from the germline V gene.

This chain connects TRBV6-5 to TRBJ1-6, with D possibly being TRBD1 (5 bases). The CDR3 totals 15 residues. Trimming took off 5 bases at V and 5 bases at J, with 13 bases between the two ends. Germline CDR1 reads MNHEY; CDR2 reads SVGAGI. The DNA for the CDR3 is TGTGCCAGCAGTATCCAGAGACAGAATAATTCACCCCTCCACTTT. Its translation is CASSIQRQNNSPLHF.

The V call is TRBV7-9, the J call TRBJ1-1; no definite D call. The CDR3 loop spans 11 amino acids. V was clipped by 2 bases and J by 6 bases, with 4 bases between them. Per the germline V gene, CDR1 is SEHNR and CDR2 is FQNEAQ (reference sequence). Here the CDR3 reads CASSLSPEAFF. CDR3 coding DNA: TGTGCCAGCAGCTTAAGCCCTGAAGCTTTCTTT.

The chain links TRBV18 to TRBJ1-2, with D tentatively TRBD1 (6 bases). The germline gives CDR1 KGHSH, CDR2 LQKENI. This CDR3 comprises 14 residues. Trimming took 2 bases from V and 8 from J, leaving 15 bases between them. DNA for the CDR3: TGTGCCAGCTCACCAGACAGGCAAACTGAAGGCTACACCTTC. It yields the protein CASSPDRQTEGYTF.

The chain employs TRBV12-3 or TRBV12-4 and TRBJ2-1, with 7 bases lining up with TRBD2. V shed 10 bases and J 8 bases; nucleotides not matched to a gene: 11. The CDR3 is 13 amino acids. The CDR3 DNA follows: TGTGCCACCCAAGGGGAGGGCCTCGATGAGCAGTTCTTC. Translated: CATQGEGLDEQFF.

This rearrangement joins TRBV5-6 to TRBJ1-2; 7 bases align to TRBD1. V shed 2 bases, J shed 2 bases, and the junction held 12 bases outside the gene matches. The CDR3 length is 17 residues. In germline, CDR1 is SGHDT, CDR2 YYEEEE. This chain's CDR3 is CASSFTGQTIPNYGYTF. CDR3 nucleotide sequence: TGTGCCAGCAGCTTCACGGGACAGACCATACCGAACTATGGCTACACCTTC.